This T cell receptor beta chain is from a study of response to subunit inactivated influenza vaccine. Germline CDR1 SGDLS, CDR2 YYNGEE. Trimming left V 0 bases short and J 5 bases short, with 14 bases between. The CDR3 is 15 amino acids. Concerning this clonotype itself: Its target is unknown.

Whole-study results and caveats: Authors suggested seasonal influenza vaccinations each recruit few new T cells.

TCRdb reanalysed the RT-PCR reads using MiXCR and keeps one entry per CDR3 protein. This table has 500,000 to 600,000 distinct CDR3 sequences, less than 15% appearing once. The source was PBMCs from blood, collected 11 to 12 days after vaccination. This sequence was found in a man aged 50 to 59 who received an inactivated influenza vaccine. The chain carries TRBV9 and TRBJ2-5; D perhaps matches TRBD2 (7 bases). For the CDR3, the DNA is TGTGCCAGCAGCGTAGTCGGGGGGCTGGGGGAGACCCAGTACTTC. This encodes CASSVVGGLGETQYF.